This T cell receptor (beta chain) appears in the sequencing data of a study of T cell responses to AZD1222 COVID-19 vaccine. Study-level background: Second doses were pooled across both intervals (about 4 or about 12 weeks). General study points: At study baseline, merely several AZD1222 recipients were seropositive. Possibly, clonal diversity was underestimated; donors were largely white British and included more females. Scientists sampled the repertoires only once the peak T cell response had passed.

CDR1 is KGHSH, CDR2 LQKENI, per germline. The CDR3 covers 17 residues. V dropped 2 bases and J dropped 5 bases, with 19 bases sitting between them. Comment on this clone: Antigen unknown.

Clones were read by immunoSEQ multiplex PCR, and TCRdb kept only the in-frame ones, dropping some. Of about 140,000 clones in the sample, roughly 90% were seen once. This sample comprised peripheral blood, obtained on day 0 of AZD1222 vaccination. The receptor comes from an adult in good health. The chain combines TRBV18 with TRBJ2-1; D remains ambiguous. For the CDR3, the DNA is TGTGCCAGCTCACCATCAATAGTCGGCGTGCGGAACAATGAGCAGTTCTTC. Translated: CASSPSIVGVRNNEQFF. The full variable domain, completed using reference TRBV18 and TRBJ2-1, is NAGVMQNPRHLVRRRGQEARLRCSPMKGHSHVYWYRQLPEEGLKFMVYLQKENIIDESGMPKERFSAEFPKEGPSILRIQQVVRGDSAAYFCASSPSIVGVRNNEQFFGPGTRLTVL.